The rows below give T cell receptor beta chains drawn from one sample of a study of shared clonotypes between healthy human individuals. The table came from immunoSEQ multiplex PCR; TCRdb's copy has only in-frame clones and leaves some out. Of around 2.1 million clones listed, 90% to 96% are singletons. The sample comprised naive CD4+ T cells sorted from blood. The receptors stem from a man between 18 and 35 years old in good health. CDR3s include the opening cysteine and the closing phenylalanine or tryptophan. A D gene is named only where the DNA matches it firmly. Clone size is given for some rows only: seen once, a few or many times, or a class if the clone is expanded.

abundance,v_gene,j_gene,d_gene,CDR3nt,CDR3aa
.,TRBV12-5,TRBJ1-1,.,TGTGCTAGTGTAGAGATGAACACTGAAGCTTTCTTT,CASVEMNTEAFF
.,TRBV6-1,TRBJ2-7,.,TGTGCCAGCACGTTTAAGACAGGCGAACCCTACGAGCAGTACTTC,CASTFKTGEPYEQYF
.,TRBV7-2,TRBJ1-4,.,TGTGCCAGCAGCTTACAGGGTGGGACTAATGAAAAACTGTTTTTT,CASSLQGGTNEKLFF
.,TRBV30,TRBJ2-7,TRBD2,TGTGCCTGGAGTCGGGCCAAACTAGCGGGAGAGGGCGAGCAGTACTTC,CAWSRAKLAGEGEQYF
.,TRBV6-1,TRBJ2-3,TRBD1,TGTGCCAGCAGTGCTTGGCAGGGGGTAACAGATACGCAGTATTTT,CASSAWQGVTDTQYF
once,TRBV25-1,TRBJ1-4,.,TGTGCCAGCACCAGGGGAGCTAATGAAAAACTGTTTTTT,CASTRGANEKLFF
.,TRBV5-4,TRBJ2-7,.,TGTGCCAGCAGCTTGGGTTCTGACAGGTTCTACGAGCAGTACTTC,CASSLGSDRFYEQYF
.,TRBV11-2,TRBJ2-2,TRBD1,TGTGCCAGCAGCCGCGACAGGGGTGCCGGGGAGCTGTTTTTT,CASSRDRGAGELFF
.,TRBV30,TRBJ1-4,.,TGTGCCTGGGGATCAAATGAAAAACTGTTTTTT,CAWGSNEKLFF
.,TRBV27,TRBJ2-3,.,TGTGCCAGCAGTCCCCTGGGACGACAGGCACTAGAGAGTACAGATACGCAGTATTTT,CASSPLGRQALESTDTQYF
.,TRBV27,TRBJ2-4,.,TGTGCCAGCAGTTTAAGGTTGGGGTCGGCCAAAAACATTCAGTACTTC,CASSLRLGSAKNIQYF
.,TRBV7-3,TRBJ1-2,.,TGTGCCAGCAGCTTAGATGGTATTAATGGCTACACCTTC,CASSLDGINGYTF
few,TRBV28,TRBJ1-2,.,TGTGCCAGCATCGATACAGGGCTTATCTATGGCTACACCTTC,CASIDTGLIYGYTF
.,TRBV18,TRBJ2-7,.,TGTGCCAGCTCCCCAAGGGGGGGGGACTACGAGCAGTACTTC,CASSPRGGDYEQYF
.,TRBV9,TRBJ1-3,.,TGTGCCAGCAGCGTAGAAGGATGGCTGGACACCATATATTTT,CASSVEGWLDTIYF
.,TRBV5-1,TRBJ1-4,.,TGCGCCAGCAGCTTGGTAACAGGGAGTAATGAAAAACTGTTTTTT,CASSLVTGSNEKLFF
once,TRBV19,TRBJ2-7,TRBD1,TGTGCCAGTAGTGCCGGGACAGCCCTGGAGCAGTACTTC,CASSAGTALEQYF
.,TRBV6-1,TRBJ2-2,.,TGTGCCAGCACTCGAGGACCGAGCGGGGAGCTGTTTTTT,CASTRGPSGELFF
.,TRBV11-1,TRBJ1-2,.,TGTGCCAGCAGCTTAGGCTCAGGCCTCGGCTACACCTTC,CASSLGSGLGYTF
once,TRBV27,TRBJ2-2,.,TGTGCCAGCAGTTTATACCCATCGAACACCGGGGAGCTGTTTTTT,CASSLYPSNTGELFF
.,TRBV2,TRBJ2-1,TRBD2,TGTGCCAGCAGTGAAGGGTGGGAGGGATTCAATGAGCAGTTCTTC,CASSEGWEGFNEQFF
.,TRBV7-9,TRBJ1-2,.,TGTGCCAGCAACAGTGCGGGACACTATGGCTACACCTTC,CASNSAGHYGYTF
.,TRBV5-6,TRBJ1-1,.,TGTGCCAGCAGGAGCTACCCAATAAACACTGAAGCTTTCTTT,CASRSYPINTEAFF
.,TRBV7-6,TRBJ2-1,.,TGTGCCAGCAGCTTACAGGCGACTGGTGAGCAGTTCTTC,CASSLQATGEQFF
.,TRBV4-1,TRBJ1-3,.,TGCGCCAGCAGCCAAGCGGACACCCGATCTGGAAACACCATATATTTT,CASSQADTRSGNTIYF
once,TRBV30,TRBJ2-3,.,TGTGCTGGGGCTCGCGGACCGGGGTTGGATACGCAGTATTTT,CAGARGPGLDTQYF
.,TRBV4-3,TRBJ2-1,TRBD2,TGCGCCAGCAGCCAAGGAGTAGCGGGGAACTACAATGAGCAGTTCTTC,CASSQGVAGNYNEQFF
.,TRBV11-3,TRBJ1-5,TRBD1,TGTGCCAGCACCAAGACCTATCGGGACAGGGGGATTCAGCCCCAGCATTTT,CASTKTYRDRGIQPQHF
.,TRBV5-5,TRBJ2-5,.,TGTGCCAGCAGTCAAGACAGCCGCTCTCAAGAGACCCAGTACTTC,CASSQDSRSQETQYF
.,TRBV27,TRBJ1-4,.,TGTGCCAGCAGTTCAACAGGGTTATCTAATGAAAAACTGTTTTTT,CASSSTGLSNEKLFF
.,TRBV7-9,TRBJ2-7,.,TGTGCCAGCAGTCGAGAGGGCGGAGCAGGCTACGAGCAGTACTTC,CASSREGGAGYEQYF
.,TRBV5-6,TRBJ2-1,TRBD2,TGTGCCAGCAGCTTGCCGGGACTAGCGGATAGGTATGAGCAGTTCTTC,CASSLPGLADRYEQFF
once,TRBV10-3,TRBJ2-2,.,TGTGCCATCAGTGCGAACACCGGGGAGCTGTTTTTT,CAISANTGELFF
.,TRBV7-9,TRBJ1-5,TRBD1,TGTGCCAGCAGCCCGGACAGGGGAGACCAGCCCCAGCATTTT,CASSPDRGDQPQHF
.,TRBV5-4,TRBJ1-2,.,TGTGCCAGCACCCCTAGTTCGGCGGTCGGGAGCTACACCTTC,CASTPSSAVGSYTF
.,TRBV11-2,TRBJ1-4,TRBD1,TGTGCCAGCAGCCCCCGAATTGGACAGGTGACAAATGAAAAACTGTTTTTT,CASSPRIGQVTNEKLFF
.,TRBV19,TRBJ2-2,.,TGTGCCAGTAGTATAGTCAGTGGATACGGGGAGCTGTTTTTT,CASSIVSGYGELFF
.,TRBV4-3,TRBJ2-5,.,TGCGCCAGCAGCCAAAACCCGGGGGTAGAGACCCAGTACTTC,CASSQNPGVETQYF